Included here is one TCR beta chain sequence, with context. Its specificity is not known. This record belongs to a study of OX40 agonist ivuxolimab in advanced cancers. The overall study: Patients were infused with ivuxolimab every 2 weeks at 0.01 to 10 mg/kg. Mean age approximately 66 years, range about 20 to 79; roughly 82% male. Checkpoint inhibitors had been given previously to 40% of patients.

Profiling relied on immunoSEQ multiplex PCR, and the TCRdb table lists in-frame clones only, not all of them. The profile shows some 53,000 clones, 90% to 95% of them singletons. This CDR3 is 14 amino acids long. Germline V CDR1 and CDR2: SGHDT, YYEEEE. Trimming pared 4 bases from V and 5 bases from J, leaving 16 bases between. General observations from the study: The 0.1-3.0 mg/kg partial responders had among the lowest clonal expansion.

This chain uses TRBV5-6 with TRBJ2-7; D is possibly TRBD2 (6 bases). The sequencing here drew on CD4+ or CD8+ T cells sorted from blood, taken in a trial of the OX40 agonist ivuxolimab. The clonotype was recovered from an adult with an advanced solid tumor such as melanoma, head and neck, liver or kidney cancer. CDR3 DNA: TGTGCCAGCAGCCGGGACTCCTTAGGGGACGAGCAGTACTTC. Its protein is CASSRDSLGDEQYF.